Each of the 17 T cell receptor beta chains below was sequenced from the same sample in a study of blood T cell repertoires in COVID-19. Measured with immunoSEQ multiplex PCR; TCRdb has only the in-frame clones, and not every one. This table holds over 400,000 clones, roughly 88% found once. Sequences were obtained from peripheral blood. All receptors derive from a human donor in a cohort sampled during active COVID-19.

The gene calls are TRBV28 and TRBJ1-1; 8 nucleotides line up with TRBD1. The CDR3 spans 15 residues. The V and J ends lost 6 bases and 0 bases, in that order; junction bases with no gene match: 6. The germline V gene has CDR1 MDHEN and CDR2 SYDVKM. The CDR3 protein is CASSTGGAVNTEAFF. The DNA for the CDR3 is TGTGCCAGCAGCACAGGGGGGGCCGTGAACACTGAAGCTTTCTTT.

This sequence joins TRBV5-1 and TRBJ2-5, with 10 bases aligning to TRBD2. The CDR3 runs to 14 residues. Trimming removed 3 bases from V and 2 bases from J; junction bases left unmatched: 1. Germline CDR1 is SGHRS and CDR2 is YFSETQ. CDR3 residues: CASSWTSGQETQYF. The CDR3 bases are TGCGCCAGCAGCTGGACTAGCGGACAAGAGACCCAGTACTTC.

The genes are TRBV6-5 and TRBJ2-3, with D perhaps matching TRBD2 (5 bases). Germline assignment: CDR1 MNHEY and CDR2 SVGAGI. This CDR3 has 13 amino acids. V was shortened by 10 bases and J by 2 bases, with 13 bases between the two germline ends. The CDR3 region has the DNA TGTGCCATAAAGGAGGTTGTCACAGATACGCAGTATTTT. It encodes CAIKEVVTDTQYF.

This clone was detected once. The CDR3 bases are TGTGCCAGCAGGGTCGCGGGACAAGAGACCCAGTACTTC. It yields the protein CASRVAGQETQYF. The chain employs TRBV5-4 and TRBJ2-5; D is possibly TRBD2 (6 bases). The V and J ends lost 5 bases and 2 bases respectively, with 10 bases between them. In germline, CDR1 is SGHNT, CDR2 YYREEE (reference sequence). The CDR3 is made up of 13 amino acids.

The chain has TRBV28 and TRBJ2-7; 9 bases map to TRBD1. The CDR3 runs to 15 residues. V dropped 5 bases and J dropped 1; count of bases not matched to a gene: 6. The V gene's germline CDR1 is MDHEN and CDR2 SYDVKM. The CDR3 DNA reads as TGTGCCAGCAGTCCTACAGGGGGCCTATCCTACGAGCAGTACTTC. It encodes CASSPTGGLSYEQYF.

The chain links TRBV28 to TRBJ2-7; TRBD2 agrees at 7 bases. With V trimmed by 6 bases and J by 3 bases, 17 bases remained unmatched. The length of the CDR3 is 17 residues. CDR1 and CDR2 from the germline V gene are MDHEN and SYDVKM. The CDR3: CASSRSPPRDYHYEQYF. CDR3 DNA sequence: TGTGCCAGCAGCCGTAGCCCTCCCCGGGACTACCACTACGAGCAGTACTTC.

This sequence joins TRBV3-1 (or the pseudogene TRBV3-2) and TRBJ2-3, with 7 bases fitting TRBD2. CDR3 size: 13 residues. V lost 8 bases to trimming and J lost 1 base; unmatched junction nucleotides: 3. Germline V lookup: CDR1 LGHDT, CDR2 YNNKEL (reference sequence). CDR3 region: CASSGGGTDTQYF. The CDR3 DNA reads TGTGCCAGCTCGGGGGGAGGCACAGATACGCAGTATTTT.

This chain links TRBV19 with TRBJ2-3; 7 bases map to TRBD1. This CDR3 contains 17 residues. Germline values: CDR1 LNHDA, CDR2 SQIVND (reference sequence). V was clipped by 6 bases and J by 2 bases; unmatched bases: 14. The CDR3 sequence is CASSPDRDTYYTDTQYF. Here the CDR3 DNA reads TGTGCCAGTAGCCCCGACAGGGATACCTACTACACAGATACGCAGTATTTT.

The V and J genes are TRBV15 and TRBJ2-7; 12 positions agree with TRBD2. This CDR3 contains 14 residues. After removal of 4 bases from V and 7 bases from J, the junction contained 5 bases not matched to a gene. From germline, CDR1 is LNHNV and CDR2 YYDKDF (reference sequence). CDR3 nucleotides: TGTGCCACCAGCATCCGGACTAGCGGGAAGGAGCAGTACTTC. This codes for CATSIRTSGKEQYF.

This chain uses TRBV5-4 with TRBJ1-1; 9 positions match TRBD1. Trimming removed 6 bases from V and 4 bases from J; junction bases left unmatched: 19. The CDR3 length is 18 residues. CDR1 is SGHNT, CDR2 YYREEE, per germline (reference sequence). The CDR3 region is CASTPRSSGQGFGTEAFF. CDR3 DNA: TGTGCCAGCACCCCTAGATCGTCGGGACAGGGTTTTGGCACTGAAGCTTTCTTT.

J is TRBJ2-7 and V is TRBV28, with 13 bases matching TRBD2. Germline CDR1 MDHEN, CDR2 SYDVKM. After removal of 6 bases from V and 0 bases from J, the junction contained 2 bases not matched to a gene. The CDR3 is 15 residues long. The CDR3 DNA reads TGTGCCAGCAGCACTAGCGGGAGGGCCTCCTACGAGCAGTACTTC. Translating gives CASSTSGRASYEQYF.

This clone was counted between two and nine times. The chain couples TRBV3-1 (or the pseudogene TRBV3-2) to TRBJ2-5, with 7 bases aligning to TRBD2. J gave up 7 bases and V 1 base, and 12 bases lay outside the gene matches. Germline V lookup: CDR1 LGHDT, CDR2 YNNKEL (reference sequence). The CDR3 extends over 16 amino acids. This CDR3 reads CASSQVGSGMGGTQYF. DNA for the CDR3: TGTGCCAGCAGCCAAGTAGGCAGCGGGATGGGGGGGACCCAGTACTTC.

The rearrangement joins TRBV29-1 to TRBJ1-1; perhaps TRBD1 as D (6 bases). The CDR3 totals 14 residues. V was clipped by 8 bases and J by 2 bases, with 18 bases between them. Germline lookup yields CDR1 SQVTM and CDR2 ANQGSEA. In DNA, the CDR3 is TGCAGCTCCCACAGCGGGGGCGCAAACACTGAAGCTTTCTTT. This sequence encodes CSSHSGGANTEAFF.

This clone was seen only once. The chain employs TRBV28 and TRBJ2-1, with D maybe TRBD1 (6 bases). The CDR3 length is 15 residues. CDR1 MDHEN and CDR2 SYDVKM come from the germline V gene. Trimming shortened V by 3 bases and J by 2 bases, and 11 bases separated the two germline ends. The CDR3, as DNA: TGTGCCAGCAGTTTTGGGGGCCAGGCCTACAATGAGCAGTTCTTC. Protein: CASSFGGQAYNEQFF.

V usage is TRBV7-9 and J usage is TRBJ1-4; D is uncertain. The CDR3 spans 12 residues. V lost 5 bases, J lost 10 bases, and 11 bases lay in between. CDR1 and CDR2 from the germline V gene are SEHNR and FQNEAQ (reference sequence). The CDR3 is CASSPDRGKLFF. CDR3 nucleotides: TGTGCCAGCAGCCCTGACCGCGGAAAACTGTTTTTT.

The chain carries TRBV12-5 and TRBJ1-1, with TRBD1 matching over 7 bases. CDR1 is LGHNT and CDR2 is FRNRAP in the germline V gene. Losses at the gene ends were 6 bases for V and 0 bases for J; bases not matched to a gene: 10. The CDR3 covers 16 residues. The CDR3 spells CASGLRQGSLNTEAFF. DNA for the CDR3: TGTGCTAGTGGCCTGAGACAGGGTTCCCTGAACACTGAAGCTTTCTTT.

The chain uses TRBV27 and TRBJ2-7, with 7 bases matching TRBD1. After removal of 2 bases from V and 0 bases from J, the junction contained 4 bases not matched to a gene. CDR1 is MNHEY and CDR2 is SMNVEV in the germline V gene (reference sequence). The CDR3 is 15 residues long. This CDR3 reads CASSLVQGSSYEQYF. CDR3 coding DNA: TGTGCCAGCAGTTTAGTACAGGGGAGCTCCTACGAGCAGTACTTC.